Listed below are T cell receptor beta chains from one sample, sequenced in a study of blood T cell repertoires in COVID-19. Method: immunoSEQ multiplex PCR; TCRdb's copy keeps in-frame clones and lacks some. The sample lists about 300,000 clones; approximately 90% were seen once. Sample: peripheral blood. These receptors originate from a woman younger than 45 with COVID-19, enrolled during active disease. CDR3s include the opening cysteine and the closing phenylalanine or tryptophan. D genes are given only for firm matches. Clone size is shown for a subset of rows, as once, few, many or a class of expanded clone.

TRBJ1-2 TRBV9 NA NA TGTGCCAGCAGCGTAGCCTCAGAAGATTATGGCTACACCTTC CASSVASEDYGYTF
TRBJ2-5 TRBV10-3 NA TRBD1 TGTGCCATCAGTGAGCCGGGACAGGGAGAAGAAGAGACCCAGTACTTC CAISEPGQGEEETQYF
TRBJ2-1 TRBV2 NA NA TGTGCCAGCAGGAAAGACACAGGACGTTTAAACAATGAGCAGTTCTTC CASRKDTGRLNNEQFF
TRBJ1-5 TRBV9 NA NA TGTGCCAGCAGCGTATTCAGGGATGGTGAGCCCCAGCATTTT CASSVFRDGEPQHF
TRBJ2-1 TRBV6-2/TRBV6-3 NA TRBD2 TGTGCCAGCAGCCCTGTAGCGGGGGGATACAATGAGCAGTTCTTC CASSPVAGGYNEQFF
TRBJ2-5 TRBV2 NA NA TGTGCCAGCCGAGGATCCGGAGAGACCCAGTACTTC CASRGSGETQYF
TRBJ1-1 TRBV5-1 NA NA TGCGCCAGCAGCTTGTCGGGAGGAGACACTGAAGCTTTCTTT CASSLSGGDTEAFF
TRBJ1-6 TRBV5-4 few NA TGTGCCAGCAGCAACCAGGGTAGCTCCTATAATTCACCCCTCCACTTT CASSNQGSSYNSPLHF
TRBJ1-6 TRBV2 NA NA TGTGCCAGCAGTGGAGGCAGTGCCTATAATTCACCCCTCCACTTT CASSGGSAYNSPLHF
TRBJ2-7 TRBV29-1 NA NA TGCAGCGTTGTTCTGCGCCTGAGCTCCTACGAGCAGTACTTC CSVVLRLSSYEQYF
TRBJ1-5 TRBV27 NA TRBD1 TGTGCCAGCAGCCTTACAGGGGGCGTAAGCAATCAGCCCCAGCATTTT CASSLTGGVSNQPQHF
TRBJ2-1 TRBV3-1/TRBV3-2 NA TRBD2 TGTGCCAGCAGCCATACTGACGCGGGGGGCGGGAAGCAGTTCTTC CASSHTDAGGGKQFF
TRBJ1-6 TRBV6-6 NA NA TGTGCCAGCAGTTACTCGATACTCACAGGCAATTCACCCCTCCACTTT CASSYSILTGNSPLHF
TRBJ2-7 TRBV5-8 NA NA TGTGCCAGCAGCTCGATGGCAGGCTCCTACGAGCAGTACTTC CASSSMAGSYEQYF
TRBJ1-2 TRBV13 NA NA TGTGCCAGCAGCTTGTCCGGGACAGGCTACACCTTC CASSLSGTGYTF
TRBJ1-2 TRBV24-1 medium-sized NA TGTGCCACCAGTGATGCGGGGCGGTCCAACTATGGCTACACCTTC CATSDAGRSNYGYTF
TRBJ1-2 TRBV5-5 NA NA TGTGCCAGCAGCGGACACACAGCTAACTATGGCTACACCTTC CASSGHTANYGYTF
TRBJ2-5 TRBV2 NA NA TGTGCCAGCAAAAGGACAAACCAAGAGACCCAGTACTTC CASKRTNQETQYF
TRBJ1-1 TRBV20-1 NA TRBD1 TGCAGTGCTAGCGAGGGACAGCTAGCTTTCTTT CSASEGQLAFF
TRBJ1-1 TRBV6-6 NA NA TGTGCCGGGGCTCTGGGGGCAGGTACTGAAGCTTTCTTT CAGALGAGTEAFF
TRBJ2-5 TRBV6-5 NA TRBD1 TGTGCCAGCAGCCGGACAGGAAAAGAGACCCAGTACTTC CASSRTGKETQYF
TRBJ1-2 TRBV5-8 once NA TGTGCCAGCAGCTTTGTACTTGGCTACACCTTC CASSFVLGYTF
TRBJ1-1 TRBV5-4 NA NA TGTGCCAGCAGCTTGCCCGACCGAACGGGGAGGGGTGAAGCTTTCTTT CASSLPDRTGRGEAFF
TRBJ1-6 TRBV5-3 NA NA TGTGCCAGAAGCCAACAGGGTTCTTTGGATAATTCACCCCTCCACTTT CARSQQGSLDNSPLHF
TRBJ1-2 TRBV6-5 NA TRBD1 TGTGCCAGCAGTTCGACCGGACAGGGTATGAGCTACACCTTC CASSSTGQGMSYTF
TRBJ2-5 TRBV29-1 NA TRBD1 TGCAGCGTTGAAGATAACAGGGGACCCCAAGAGACCCAGTACTTC CSVEDNRGPQETQYF
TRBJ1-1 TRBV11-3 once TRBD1 TGTGCCAGCAGCATAGGGACAGGGAACACTGAAGCTTTCTTT CASSIGTGNTEAFF
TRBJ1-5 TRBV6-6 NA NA TGTGCCAGCAGTTCCCCAGTGGCGGGCCAGCCCCAGCATTTT CASSSPVAGQPQHF
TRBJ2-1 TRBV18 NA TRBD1 TGTGCCAGCTCACCACCAACTGGGGACAGGGCCACAAATGAGCAGTTCTTC CASSPPTGDRATNEQFF
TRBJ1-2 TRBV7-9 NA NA TGTGCCAGCAGCTTAAGTCGCGAGGGCTACACCTTC CASSLSREGYTF
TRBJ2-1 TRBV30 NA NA TGTGCCTGGGCCCGGGGAGTGAGTGGCGGGGGCTGGGGCAATGAGCAGTTCTTC CAWARGVSGGGWGNEQFF
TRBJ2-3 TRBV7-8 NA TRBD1 TGTGCCAGCAGGCCTCTGCCCGGGACAGGGCCAAATACGCAGTATTTT CASRPLPGTGPNTQYF
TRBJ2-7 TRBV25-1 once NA TGTGCCAGCAGTGATTATAGCCGTCTTTATTTTTTC CASSDYSRLYFF
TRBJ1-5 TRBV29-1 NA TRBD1 TGCAGCGTTTCGGAGGACAGGGGCCCCAATCAGCCCCAGCATTTT CSVSEDRGPNQPQHF
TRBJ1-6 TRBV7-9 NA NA TGTGCCAGCAGCTCCCCAGGGGTGGGAGATAATTCACCCCTCCACTTT CASSSPGVGDNSPLHF
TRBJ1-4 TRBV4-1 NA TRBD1 TGCGCCAGCAGCCACCGGGACAGGGCGGCTAATGAAAAACTGTTTTTT CASSHRDRAANEKLFF
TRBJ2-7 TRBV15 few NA TGTGCCACCAGCAGAGATCCCAGGGCCACCGAGCAGTACTTC CATSRDPRATEQYF
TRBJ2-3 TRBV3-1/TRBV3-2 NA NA TGTGCCAGCAGCCCCTCAGATTACAGGCCCCAAGGTACGCAGTATTTT CASSPSDYRPQGTQYF
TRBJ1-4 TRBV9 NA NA TGTGCCAGCAGCGTAGGGCCAACTAATGAAAAACTGTTTTTT CASSVGPTNEKLFF
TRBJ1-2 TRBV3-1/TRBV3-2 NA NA TGTGCCAGCAGCCAAGGCGCCTTGGATGGCTACACCTTC CASSQGALDGYTF
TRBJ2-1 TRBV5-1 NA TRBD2 TGCGCCAGCAGCTTGGTCGGTAGCGGGGGAACCTCCTACAATGAGCAGTTCTTC CASSLVGSGGTSYNEQFF
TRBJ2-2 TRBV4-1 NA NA TGCGCCAGCAGCCTCGGACTCTCCGGGGAGCTGTTTTTT CASSLGLSGELFF
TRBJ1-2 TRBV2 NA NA TGTGCCAGCAGGAGAGCAGGGTCGAAGAACTATGGCTACACCTTC CASRRAGSKNYGYTF
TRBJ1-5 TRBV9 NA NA TGTGCCAGCAGCGTAGGGGGGGGTAATCAGCCCCAGCATTTT CASSVGGGNQPQHF
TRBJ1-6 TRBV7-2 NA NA TGTGCCAGCAGCTTAGTCGGGGGGCTAAATTCACCCCTCCACTTT CASSLVGGLNSPLHF
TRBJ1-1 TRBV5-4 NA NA TGTGCCAGCAGCTTACCCCAGGGAGGTTCCACTGAAGCTTTCTTT CASSLPQGGSTEAFF
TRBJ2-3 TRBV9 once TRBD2 TGTGCCAGCAGCGCCCTAGGCGGGGGGACCGGAACAGATACGCAGTATTTT CASSALGGGTGTDTQYF
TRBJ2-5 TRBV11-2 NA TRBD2 TGTGCCAGCAGCTTAGGACTAGCGGGAGAGACCCAGTACTTC CASSLGLAGETQYF
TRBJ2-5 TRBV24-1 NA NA TGTGCCACCAGTGATTTAAGCGGAGACCAAGAGACCCAGTACTTC CATSDLSGDQETQYF
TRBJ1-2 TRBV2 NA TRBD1 TGTGCCATGACACAGGGGGACTATGGCTACACCTTC CAMTQGDYGYTF
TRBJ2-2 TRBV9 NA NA TGTGCCAGCAGCTCCCGGCCCCGACAGGAGTCGAACACCGGGGAGCTGTTTTTT CASSSRPRQESNTGELFF
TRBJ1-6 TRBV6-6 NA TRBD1 TGTGCCAGCAGTTTAGGGACAGCTAATAATTCACCCCTCCACTTT CASSLGTANNSPLHF